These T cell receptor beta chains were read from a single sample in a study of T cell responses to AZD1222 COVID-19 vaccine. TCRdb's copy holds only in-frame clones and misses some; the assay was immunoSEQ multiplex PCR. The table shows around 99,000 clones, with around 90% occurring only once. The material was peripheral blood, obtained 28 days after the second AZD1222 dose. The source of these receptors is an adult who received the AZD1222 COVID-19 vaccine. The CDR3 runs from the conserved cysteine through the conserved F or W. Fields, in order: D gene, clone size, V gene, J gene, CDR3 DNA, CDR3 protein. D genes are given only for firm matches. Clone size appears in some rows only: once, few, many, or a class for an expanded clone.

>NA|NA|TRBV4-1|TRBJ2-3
TGCGCCAGCAGCCAAGTAGGGGCCAGCGCAGATACGCAGTATTTT
CASSQVGASADTQYF
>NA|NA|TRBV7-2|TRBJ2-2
TGTGCCAGCAGCGCTACTAGGATCGGGGAGCTGTTTTTT
CASSATRIGELFF
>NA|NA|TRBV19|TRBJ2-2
TGTGCCAGTACCGCTGGAACAGGCCTCACCGGGGAGCTGTTTTTT
CASTAGTGLTGELFF
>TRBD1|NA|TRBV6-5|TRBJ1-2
TGTGCCAGCTATAGACAGGGGGCGCGTGGCTACACCTTC
CASYRQGARGYTF
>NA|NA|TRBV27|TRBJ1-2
TGTGCCAGCAGTTTCGGTGGCACGGACTACACCTTC
CASSFGGTDYTF
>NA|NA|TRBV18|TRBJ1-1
TGTGCCAGCTCATCCACAGGGACCTCCGACGGCACTGAAGCTTTCTTT
CASSSTGTSDGTEAFF
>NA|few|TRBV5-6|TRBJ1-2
TGTGCCAGCAGCTTTTACCGGGGCAGGGGCGAGGCCTATGGCTACACCTTC
CASSFYRGRGEAYGYTF
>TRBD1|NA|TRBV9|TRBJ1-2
TGTGCCAGCAGCGTCGGGACAGGGCTTAATGGCTACACCTTC
CASSVGTGLNGYTF
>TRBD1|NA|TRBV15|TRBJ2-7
TGTGCCACCAGCAGAGGACAGGGGACCTACGAGCAGTACTTC
CATSRGQGTYEQYF
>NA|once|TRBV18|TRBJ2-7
TGTGCCAGCTCAACCTCTTACGAGCAGTACTTC
CASSTSYEQYF
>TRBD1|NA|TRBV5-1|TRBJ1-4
TGCGCCAGCAGCAGGGACAGGGCTGCAACTAATGAAAAACTGTTTTTT
CASSRDRAATNEKLFF
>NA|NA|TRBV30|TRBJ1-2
TGTGCCTGGAGTGTACAAAGGGCAGGCTACACCTTC
CAWSVQRAGYTF